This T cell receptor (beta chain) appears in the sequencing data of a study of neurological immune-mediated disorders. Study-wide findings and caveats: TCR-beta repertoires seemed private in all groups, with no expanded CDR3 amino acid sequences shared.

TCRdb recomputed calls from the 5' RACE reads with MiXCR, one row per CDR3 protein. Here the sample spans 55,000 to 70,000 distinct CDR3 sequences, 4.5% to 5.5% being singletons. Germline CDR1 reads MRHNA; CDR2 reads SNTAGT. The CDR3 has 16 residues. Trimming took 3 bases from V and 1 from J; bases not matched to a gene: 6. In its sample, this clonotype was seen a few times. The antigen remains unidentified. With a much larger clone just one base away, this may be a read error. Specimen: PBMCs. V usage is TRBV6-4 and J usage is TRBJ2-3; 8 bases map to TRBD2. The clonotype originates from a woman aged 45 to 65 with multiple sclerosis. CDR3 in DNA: TGTGCCAGCAGTGAAGTCGCTAGCGGGTGCACAGATACGCAGTATTTT. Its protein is CASSEVASGCTDTQYF.